This T cell receptor beta chain was recovered during a study of a mutant IDH1 vaccine in newly diagnosed glioma. Study-level background: Before enrollment, patients got radiotherapy alone, temozolomide alone, or mostly the combination.

Documented time point: baseline, week 1 (first vaccination visit). Treatment meaning: pre-vaccination baseline after standard-of-care therapy. The donors' diagnosis was new WHO grade 3 or 4 astrocytoma that was IDH1-mutant and ATRX-lost. This table comes from immunoSEQ multiplex PCR, and its TCRdb copy is limited to in-frame clones, with some not included. The sample gives tens of thousands of clones, about nine tenths of which show up once; about 2.7% is in the top ten. Note on this clone: Antigen specificity is unknown.

After removal of 2 bases from V and 7 bases from J, the junction contained 6 bases not matched to a gene. Germline loops: CDR1 SGHRS, CDR2 YFSETQ. The CDR3 has 13 amino acids. Study results and limitations: Vaccination elicited immune responses in approximately 92% of patients.

The clonotype comes from a man aged 50 or older with glioma. J is TRBJ2-7 and V is TRBV5-1; 7 positions match TRBD1. The starting material was PBMCs, obtained from a glioma patient treated with radiotherapy, temozolomide or both. CDR3 region: CASSLGQEREQYF. DNA for the CDR3: TGCGCCAGCAGCTTAGGACAGGAAAGGGAGCAGTACTTC.